This passage covers 18 T cell receptor beta chains from one sample sequenced in a study of T cell changes during pregnancy in multiple sclerosis. Some clones are missing from TCRdb's copy, which holds only in-frame ones; the method was immunoSEQ multiplex PCR. The profile covers some 69,000 clones, with 90% appearing a single time and less than 2.5% taken by the ten largest. Sequenced here: peripheral blood, sampled in the second trimester of pregnancy. These receptors were obtained from a female donor in good health, enrolled as a control in a pregnancy study.

The J gene is TRBJ1-1, the V gene TRBV19; 7 positions match TRBD1. Per the germline V gene, CDR1 is LNHDA and CDR2 is SQIVND (reference sequence). The CDR3 spans 15 residues. J was trimmed by 5 bases and V by 0 bases; bases with no gene match: 6. CDR3 protein: CASSIDQGVGTEAFF. Here the CDR3 DNA reads TGTGCCAGTAGTATAGATCAGGGGGTCGGGACTGAAGCTTTCTTT.

The chain uses TRBV13 and TRBJ2-7; 10 bases match TRBD1. The CDR3 runs 15 residues. The V and J ends lost 4 bases and 0 bases, in that order; junction bases with no gene match: 3. Germline V gives CDR1 PRHDT, CDR2 FYEKMQ (reference sequence). CDR3 DNA: TGTGCCAGCAGCTCAAGGGACAGGGGCTCCTACGAGCAGTACTTC. It translates to CASSSRDRGSYEQYF.

This chain uses TRBV4-1 with TRBJ2-5, with 10 bases that match TRBD2. The CDR3 has 15 amino acids. The V segment lost 1 base and the J segment 5 bases; nucleotides outside the gene matches: 4. Germline CDR1 is MGHRA and CDR2 is YSYEKL. The DNA of the CDR3 is TGCGCCAGCAGCCAAGGGACTAGCGGCGGGGAGACCCAGTACTTC. Residues: CASSQGTSGGETQYF.

The J gene is TRBJ2-1, the V gene TRBV7-9, with 10 bases matching TRBD2. The CDR3 contains 16 residues. V lost 4 bases and J lost 3; bases outside the gene matches: 6. Germline V gives CDR1 SEHNR, CDR2 FQNEAQ (reference sequence). The CDR3 DNA follows: TGTGCCAGCAGCTACCAGCGGGGGGGCATCTACAATGAGCAGTTCTTC. This translates into CASSYQRGGIYNEQFF.

The rearrangement links TRBV2 to TRBJ2-1; TRBD2 agrees at 15 bases. The V and J ends lost 1 base and 9 bases, in that order; junction bases with no gene match: 1. Germline V CDR1 and CDR2: SNHLY, FYNNEI. The CDR3 is 15 amino acids. CDR3: CASSEEGLAGGEQFF. The CDR3 region has the DNA TGTGCCAGCAGTGAAGAGGGACTAGCGGGGGGTGAGCAGTTCTTC.

This clone has a handful of counts. The chain combines TRBV2 with TRBJ2-1; 9 bases fit TRBD1. The junction had 4 bases not matched to a gene; V was cut back by 2 bases and J by 2 bases. The germline V gene has CDR1 SNHLY and CDR2 FYNNEI. The CDR3 is 16 residues long. CDR3 amino acids: CASSEYRQGAYNEQFF. The CDR3 nucleotides are TGTGCCAGCAGTGAATATCGACAGGGGGCCTACAATGAGCAGTTCTTC.

V usage is TRBV27 and J usage is TRBJ2-7, with 12 bases aligning to TRBD2. V was clipped by 6 bases and J by 3 bases; unmatched bases: 6. Germline V gene sequence: CDR1 MNHEY, CDR2 SMNVEV (reference sequence). This CDR3 region has 15 residues. CDR3 region: CASRWTSGTFYEQYF. Here the CDR3 DNA reads TGTGCCAGCAGGTGGACTAGCGGGACTTTCTACGAGCAGTACTTC.

The CDR3 protein is CASSAGFNQFF. The CDR3 region has the DNA TGTGCCAGCAGTGCAGGGTTTAATCAGTTCTTC. V usage is TRBV9 and J usage is TRBJ2-1; tentatively, D is TRBD1 (5 bases). The germline CDR1 and CDR2 sequences are SGDLS and YYNGEE. CDR3 length equals 11 residues. V lost 5 bases and J 13 bases, leaving 13 bases between the germline ends.

This clone has only one observation. The V and J genes are TRBV27 and TRBJ2-1; perhaps TRBD1 as D (5 bases). CDR1 is MNHEY, CDR2 SMNVEV, per germline (reference sequence). This CDR3 region has 14 residues. Trimming left V 4 bases short and J 6 bases short, with 13 bases between. The CDR3 DNA sequence: TGTGCCAGCAGTTCCCAGGGCGGTTCCAATGAGCAGTTCTTC. This encodes CASSSQGGSNEQFF.

V is TRBV19 and J is TRBJ1-5; 7 nucleotides match TRBD1. CDR1 is LNHDA, CDR2 SQIVND, per germline (reference sequence). Germline trimming cut 0 bases from V and 1 base from J; bases unmatched to any gene: 9. This CDR3 is built from 18 residues. The CDR3 nucleotides are TGTGCCAGTAGTATAGATCTAGGGACAGTGCAAAGCAATCAGCCCCAGCATTTT. It specifies CASSIDLGTVQSNQPQHF.

The chain is built from TRBV10-1 and TRBJ2-7; 8 nucleotides match TRBD1. With V trimmed by 5 bases and J by 3 bases, 9 bases remained unmatched. The CDR3 is 15 residues long. CDR1 WNHNN and CDR2 SYGVQD come from the germline V gene (reference sequence). Here the CDR3 DNA reads TGCGCCAGCAGTACAGGACAGGGTGGGGACTACGAGCAGTACTTC. It translates to CASSTGQGGDYEQYF.

The rearrangement uses TRBV6-5 and TRBJ1-3, with a tentative D call TRBD1 (6 bases). V was pared by 1 base and J by 2 bases, with 12 bases between. The CDR3 runs 16 residues. CDR1 and CDR2 from the germline V gene are MNHEY and SVGAGI. The CDR3 spells CASSYLKGVAGNTIYF. CDR3 DNA: TGTGCCAGCAGTTACTTGAAGGGGGTGGCTGGAAACACCATATATTTT.

In its sample, this clone was seen a few times. V and J are TRBV9 and TRBJ2-2; weak D call: TRBD2 (6 bases). V lost 3 bases, J lost 6 bases, and 15 bases lay in between. The CDR3 runs 15 residues. Germline-derived CDR1 and CDR2 are SGDLS and YYNGEE. CDR3 DNA: TGTGCCAGCAGCGATGATGGGGGGATCCCCGGGGAGCTGTTTTTT. Its translation is CASSDDGGIPGELFF.

This clone is a singleton in its sample. The chain joins TRBV13 to TRBJ1-3; no reliable D call. V shed 5 bases and J shed 4 bases, with 6 bases lying between them. CDR3 length equals 12 residues. Germline CDR1 and CDR2: PRHDT and FYEKMQ (reference sequence). CDR3 DNA: TGTGCCAGCAGCCTCGGGGGAAACACCATATATTTT. Its protein product is CASSLGGNTIYF.

The chain uses TRBV5-1 and TRBJ2-1; D might be TRBD2 (5 bases). The germline V gene encodes CDR1 SGHRS and CDR2 YFSETQ. The CDR3 length is 14 residues. Trimming took 1 base from V and 6 from J, leaving 11 bases between them. CDR3 DNA sequence: TGCGCCAGCAGCTTGAACAGCCGGGGCAATGAGCAGTTCTTC. Translated: CASSLNSRGNEQFF. Full variable domain (outside the CDR3, taken from reference TRBV5-1 and TRBJ2-1): KAGVTQTPRYLIKTRGQQVTLSCSPISGHRSVSWYQQTPGQGLQFLFEYFSETQRNKGNFPGRFSGRQFSNSRSEMNVSTLELGDSALYLCASSLNSRGNEQFFGPGTRLTVL.

This sequence joins TRBV27 and TRBJ1-1, with a possible D match to TRBD1 (6 bases). This CDR3 is 14 amino acids long. CDR1 is MNHEY, CDR2 SMNVEV, per germline (reference sequence). Trimming cost V 8 bases and J 4 bases, with 17 bases left between them. The CDR3 region is CASRMGGLGTEAFF. The DNA for the CDR3 is TGTGCCAGCCGAATGGGGGGGCTTGGCACTGAAGCTTTCTTT.

The chain uses TRBV5-4 and TRBJ2-5; D is undetermined. Trimming removed 1 base at V and 1 base at J, with 8 bases between. The CDR3 spans 14 residues. Per the germline V gene, CDR1 is SGHNT and CDR2 is YYREEE (reference sequence). CDR3 bases: TGTGCCAGCAGCTTGTCGTCTTCCCAAGAGACCCAGTACTTC. Amino acids: CASSLSSSQETQYF.

The chain recombines TRBV19 with TRBJ1-2; tentatively, D is TRBD1 (6 bases). The CDR3 is made up of 16 amino acids. Trimming took off 0 bases at V and 4 bases at J, with 15 bases between the two ends. Germline CDR1 and CDR2: LNHDA and SQIVND (reference sequence). Here the CDR3 reads CASSIDRSGESYGYTF. The CDR3 DNA follows: TGTGCCAGTAGTATAGATCGCTCAGGGGAATCCTATGGCTACACCTTC.